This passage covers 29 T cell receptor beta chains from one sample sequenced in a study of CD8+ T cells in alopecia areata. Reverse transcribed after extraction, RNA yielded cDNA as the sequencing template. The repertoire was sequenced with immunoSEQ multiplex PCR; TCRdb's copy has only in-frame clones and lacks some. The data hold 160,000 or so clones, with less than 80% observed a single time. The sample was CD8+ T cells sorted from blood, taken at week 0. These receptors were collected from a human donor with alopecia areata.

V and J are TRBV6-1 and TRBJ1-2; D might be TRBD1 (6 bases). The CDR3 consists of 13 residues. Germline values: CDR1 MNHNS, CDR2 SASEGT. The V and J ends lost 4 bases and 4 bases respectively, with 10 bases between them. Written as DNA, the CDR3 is TGTGCCAGCAGTGCTACAGGGACCTATGGCTACACCTTC. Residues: CASSATGTYGYTF.

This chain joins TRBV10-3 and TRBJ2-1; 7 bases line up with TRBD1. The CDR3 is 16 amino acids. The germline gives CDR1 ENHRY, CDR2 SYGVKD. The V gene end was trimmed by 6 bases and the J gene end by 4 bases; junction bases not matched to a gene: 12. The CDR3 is CAIRADRAIPYNEQFF. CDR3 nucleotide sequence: TGTGCCATCAGAGCCGACAGGGCAATACCGTACAATGAGCAGTTCTTC.

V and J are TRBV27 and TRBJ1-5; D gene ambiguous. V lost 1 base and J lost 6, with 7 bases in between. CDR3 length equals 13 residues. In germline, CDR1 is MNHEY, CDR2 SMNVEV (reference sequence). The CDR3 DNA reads TGTGCCAGCAGTTTATTTGCTGGTCAGCCCCAGCATTTT. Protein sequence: CASSLFAGQPQHF.

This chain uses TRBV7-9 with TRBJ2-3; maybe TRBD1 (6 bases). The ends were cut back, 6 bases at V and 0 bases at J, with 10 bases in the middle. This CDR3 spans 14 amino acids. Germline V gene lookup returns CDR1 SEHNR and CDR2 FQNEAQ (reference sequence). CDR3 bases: TGTGCCAGCAGTAAAGGACAGAGCACAGATACGCAGTATTTT. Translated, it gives CASSKGQSTDTQYF.

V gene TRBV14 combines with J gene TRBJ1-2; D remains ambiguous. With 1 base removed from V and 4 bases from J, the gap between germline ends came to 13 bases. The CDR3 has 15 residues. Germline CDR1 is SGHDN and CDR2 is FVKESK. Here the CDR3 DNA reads TGTGCCAGCAGCCAAGCTCGAGGTAGCGGCTATGGCTACACCTTC. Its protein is CASSQARGSGYGYTF. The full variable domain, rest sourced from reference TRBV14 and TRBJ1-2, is EAGVTQFPSHSVIEKGQTVTLRCDPISGHDNLYWYRRVMGKEIKFLLHFVKESKQDESGMPNNRFLAERTGGTYSTLKVQPAELEDSGVYFCASSQARGSGYGYTFGSGTRLTVV.

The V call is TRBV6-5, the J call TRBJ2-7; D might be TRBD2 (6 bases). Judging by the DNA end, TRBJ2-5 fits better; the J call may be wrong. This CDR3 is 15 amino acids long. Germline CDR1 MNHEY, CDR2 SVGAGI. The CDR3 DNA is TGTGCCAGCATCCCCGGAGGGAAGGCGCAAGAGACCCAGTACTTC. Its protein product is CASIPGGKAQETQYF.

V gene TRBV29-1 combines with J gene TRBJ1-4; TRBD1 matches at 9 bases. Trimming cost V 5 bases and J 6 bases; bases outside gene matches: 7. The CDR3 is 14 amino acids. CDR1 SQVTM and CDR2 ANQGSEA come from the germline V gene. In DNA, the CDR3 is TGCAGCGTTATGGATGGGACAGGGTATGAAAAACTGTTTTTT. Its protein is CSVMDGTGYEKLFF. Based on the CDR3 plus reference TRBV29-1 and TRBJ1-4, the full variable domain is SAVISQKPSRDICQRGTSLTIQCQVDSQVTMMFWYRQQPGQSLTLIATANQGSEATYESGFVIDKFPISRPNLTFSTLTVSNMSPEDSSIYLCSVMDGTGYEKLFFGSGTQLSVL.

Written as DNA, the CDR3 is TGTGCCAGCAGTTCGTTGAACACCGGGGAGCTGTTTTTT. Translated: CASSSLNTGELFF. This sequence joins TRBV6-5 and TRBJ2-2, with D unresolved. In germline, CDR1 is MNHEY, CDR2 SVGAGI. V lost 4 bases and J lost 1, with 4 bases in between. This CDR3 has 13 residues.

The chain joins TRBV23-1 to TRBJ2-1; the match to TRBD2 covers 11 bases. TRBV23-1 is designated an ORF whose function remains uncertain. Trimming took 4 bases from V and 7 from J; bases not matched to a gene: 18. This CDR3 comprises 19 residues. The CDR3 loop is CASSLLPRIWGLAENEQFF. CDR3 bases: TGCGCCAGCAGTCTCCTCCCGAGGATTTGGGGACTAGCGGAAAATGAGCAGTTCTTC.

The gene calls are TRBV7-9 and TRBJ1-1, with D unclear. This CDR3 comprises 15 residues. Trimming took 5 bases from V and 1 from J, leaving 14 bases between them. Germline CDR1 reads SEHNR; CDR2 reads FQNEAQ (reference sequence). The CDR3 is CASSTHTGENTEAFF. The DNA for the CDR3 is TGTGCCAGCAGCACCCACACCGGGGAGAACACTGAAGCTTTCTTT.

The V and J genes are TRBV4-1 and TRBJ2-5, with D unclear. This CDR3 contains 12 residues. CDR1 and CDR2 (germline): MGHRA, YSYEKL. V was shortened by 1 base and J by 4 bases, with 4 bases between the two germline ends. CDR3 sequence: CASSQGSETQYF. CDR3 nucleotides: TGCGCCAGCAGCCAAGGATCAGAGACCCAGTACTTC.

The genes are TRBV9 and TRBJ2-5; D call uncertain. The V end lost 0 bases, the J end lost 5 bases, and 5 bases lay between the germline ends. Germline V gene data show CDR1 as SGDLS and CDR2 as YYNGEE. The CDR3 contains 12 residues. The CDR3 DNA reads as TGTGCCAGCAGCGTAGATATTGAGACCCAGTACTTC. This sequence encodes CASSVDIETQYF.

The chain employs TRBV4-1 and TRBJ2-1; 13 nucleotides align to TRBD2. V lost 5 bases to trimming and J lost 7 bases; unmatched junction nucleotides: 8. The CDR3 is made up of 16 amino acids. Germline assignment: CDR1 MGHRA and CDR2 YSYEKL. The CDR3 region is CASSGRLAGGGNEQFF. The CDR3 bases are TGCGCCAGCAGCGGCCGACTAGCGGGGGGCGGGAATGAGCAGTTCTTC.

This chain's CDR3 is CATLEYTGELFF. The CDR3, as DNA: TGTGCCACTCTAGAGTACACCGGGGAGCTGTTTTTT. The genes are TRBV2 and TRBJ2-2; no clear D gene. Germline CDR1 reads SNHLY; CDR2 reads FYNNEI. Trimming pared 10 bases from V and 3 bases from J, leaving 9 bases between. This CDR3 is 12 amino acids long.

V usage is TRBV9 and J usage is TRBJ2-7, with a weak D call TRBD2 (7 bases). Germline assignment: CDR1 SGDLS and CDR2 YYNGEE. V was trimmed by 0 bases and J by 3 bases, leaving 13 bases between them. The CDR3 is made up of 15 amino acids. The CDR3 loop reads CASSVEGGQNYEQYF. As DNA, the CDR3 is TGTGCCAGCAGCGTAGAGGGGGGGCAGAACTACGAGCAGTACTTC.

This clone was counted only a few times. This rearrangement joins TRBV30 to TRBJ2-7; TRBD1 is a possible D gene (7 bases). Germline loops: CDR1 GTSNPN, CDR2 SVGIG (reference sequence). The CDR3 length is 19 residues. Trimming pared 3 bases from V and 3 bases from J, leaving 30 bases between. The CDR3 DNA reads TGTGCCTGGAGAGAGGGGACCCGGGACTCCCGGACAGGCCACTACGAGCAGTACTTC. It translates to CAWREGTRDSRTGHYEQYF.

The CDR3 nucleotides are TGTGCCAGCAGCCAAGGCCGAACCTCTACCGGAGAGACCCAGTACTTC. Its protein product is CASSQGRTSTGETQYF. The genes are TRBV4-2 and TRBJ2-5; D is ambiguous. This CDR3 region has 16 residues. V lost 1 base, J lost 4 bases, and 16 bases lay in between. Germline assignment: CDR1 LGHNA and CDR2 YNFKEQ.

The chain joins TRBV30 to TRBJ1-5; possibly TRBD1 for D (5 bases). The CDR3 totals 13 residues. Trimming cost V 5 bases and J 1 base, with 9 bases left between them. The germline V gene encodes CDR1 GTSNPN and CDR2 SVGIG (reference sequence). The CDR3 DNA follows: TGTGCCTGGCAGACAGAAAGCAATCAGCCCCAGCATTTT. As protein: CAWQTESNQPQHF.

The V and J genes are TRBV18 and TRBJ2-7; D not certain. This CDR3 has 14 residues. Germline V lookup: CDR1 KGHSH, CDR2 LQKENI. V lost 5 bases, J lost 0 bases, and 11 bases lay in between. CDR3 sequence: CASSFKGSSYEQYF. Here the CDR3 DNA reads TGTGCCAGCTCATTTAAAGGTAGCTCCTACGAGCAGTACTTC. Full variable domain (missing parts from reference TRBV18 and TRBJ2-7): NAGVMQNPRHLVRRRGQEARLRCSPMKGHSHVYWYRQLPEEGLKFMVYLQKENIIDESGMPKERFSAEFPKEGPSILRIQQVVRGDSAAYFCASSFKGSSYEQYFGPGTRLTVT.

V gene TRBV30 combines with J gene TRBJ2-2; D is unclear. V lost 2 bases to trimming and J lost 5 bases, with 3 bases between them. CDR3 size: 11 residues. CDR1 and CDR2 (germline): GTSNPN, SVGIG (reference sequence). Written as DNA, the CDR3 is TGTGCCTGGAGTTCAACCGGGGAGCTGTTTTTT. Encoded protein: CAWSSTGELFF. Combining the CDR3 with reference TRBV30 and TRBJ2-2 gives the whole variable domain SQTIHQWPATLVQPVGSPLSLECTVEGTSNPNLYWYRQAAGRGLQLLFYSVGIGQISSEVPQNLSASRPQDRQFILSSKKLLLSDSGFYLCAWSSTGELFFGEGSRLTVL.

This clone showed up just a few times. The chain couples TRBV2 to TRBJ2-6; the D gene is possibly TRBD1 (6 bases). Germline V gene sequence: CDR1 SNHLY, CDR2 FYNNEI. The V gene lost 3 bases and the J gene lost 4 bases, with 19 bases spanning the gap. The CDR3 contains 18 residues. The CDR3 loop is CASSDRDMPPLGANVLTF. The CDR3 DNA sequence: TGTGCCAGCAGTGATCGGGACATGCCTCCCCTGGGGGCCAACGTCCTGACTTTC.

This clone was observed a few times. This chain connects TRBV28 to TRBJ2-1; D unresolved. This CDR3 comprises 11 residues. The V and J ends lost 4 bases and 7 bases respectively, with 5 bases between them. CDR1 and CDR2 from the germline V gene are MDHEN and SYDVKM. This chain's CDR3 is CASSYVNEQFF. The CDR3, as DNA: TGTGCCAGCAGTTACGTGAATGAGCAGTTCTTC.

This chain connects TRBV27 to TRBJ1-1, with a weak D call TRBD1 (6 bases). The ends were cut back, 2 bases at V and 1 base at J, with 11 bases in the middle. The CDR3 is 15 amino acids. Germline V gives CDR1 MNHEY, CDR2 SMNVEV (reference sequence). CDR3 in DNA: TGTGCCAGCAGTTTACCGGGACAACGGAACACTGAAGCTTTCTTT. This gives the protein CASSLPGQRNTEAFF.

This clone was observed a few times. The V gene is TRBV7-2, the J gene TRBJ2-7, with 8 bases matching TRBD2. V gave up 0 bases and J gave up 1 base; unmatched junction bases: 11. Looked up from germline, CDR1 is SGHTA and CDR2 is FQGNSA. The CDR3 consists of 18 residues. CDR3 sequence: CASSLAPGSGDYSYEQYF. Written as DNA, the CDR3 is TGTGCCAGCAGCTTAGCGCCCGGTAGCGGGGACTATTCCTACGAGCAGTACTTC. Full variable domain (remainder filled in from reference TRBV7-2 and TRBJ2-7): GAGVSQSPSNKVTEKGKDVELRCDPISGHTALYWYRQSLGQGLEFLIYFQGNSAPDKSGLPSDRFSAERTGGSVSTLTIQRTQQEDSAVYLCASSLAPGSGDYSYEQYFGPGTRLTVT.

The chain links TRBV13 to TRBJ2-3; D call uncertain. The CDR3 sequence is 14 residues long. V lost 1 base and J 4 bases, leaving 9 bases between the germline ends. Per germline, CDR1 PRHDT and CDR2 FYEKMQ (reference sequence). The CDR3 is CASSLVSRADTQYF. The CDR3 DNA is TGTGCCAGCAGCTTAGTCTCCCGCGCAGATACGCAGTATTTT.

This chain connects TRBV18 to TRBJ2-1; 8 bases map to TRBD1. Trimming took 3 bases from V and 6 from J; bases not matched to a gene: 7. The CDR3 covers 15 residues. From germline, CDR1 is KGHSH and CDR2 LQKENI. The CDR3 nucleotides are TGTGCCAGCTCACCCGTCAGGGGGCTAGGCAATGAGCAGTTCTTC. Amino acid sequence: CASSPVRGLGNEQFF.

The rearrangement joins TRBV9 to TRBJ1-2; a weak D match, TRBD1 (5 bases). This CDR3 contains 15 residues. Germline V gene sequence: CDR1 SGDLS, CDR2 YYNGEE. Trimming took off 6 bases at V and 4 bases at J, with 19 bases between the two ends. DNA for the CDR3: TGTGCCAGCACAGGCTCAGGGCAGTTGCCCTATGGCTACACCTTC. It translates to CASTGSGQLPYGYTF.

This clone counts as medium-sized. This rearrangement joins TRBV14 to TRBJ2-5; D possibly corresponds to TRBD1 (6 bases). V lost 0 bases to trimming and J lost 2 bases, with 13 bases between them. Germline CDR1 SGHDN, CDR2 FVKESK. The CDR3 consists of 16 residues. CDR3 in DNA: TGTGCCAGCAGCCAAGAAAGGGGGAACTGGCAAGAGACCCAGTACTTC. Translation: CASSQERGNWQETQYF.

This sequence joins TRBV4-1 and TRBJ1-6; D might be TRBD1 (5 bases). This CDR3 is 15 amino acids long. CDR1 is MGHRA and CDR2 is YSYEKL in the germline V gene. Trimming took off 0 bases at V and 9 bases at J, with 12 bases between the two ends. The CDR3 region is CASSQDQGRGSPLHF. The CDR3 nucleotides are TGCGCCAGCAGCCAAGATCAGGGTAGGGGTTCACCCCTCCACTTT.